The next 27 T cell receptor beta chains were all read from a single sample in a study of lymphopenia after photon versus proton radiotherapy. TCRdb's table, derived via immunoSEQ multiplex PCR, lists solely in-frame clones and lacks some. Counted here are around 64,000 clones, around 90% occurring once; the ten biggest clones make up roughly 13%. Sample: peripheral blood, taken from a patient treated with proton-based radiotherapy. These receptors originate from a man of 80 years or more with esophageal cancer.

The V call is TRBV4-3, the J call TRBJ2-3; 9 bases fit TRBD2. The length of the CDR3 is 17 residues. Per germline, CDR1 LGHNA and CDR2 YSLEER. Losses at the gene ends were 3 bases for V and 5 bases for J; bases not matched to a gene: 12. For the CDR3, the DNA is TGCGCCAGCAGCCAGACCCCAGCGGGGGGCGCGGGAGATACGCAGTATTTT. This codes for CASSQTPAGGAGDTQYF.

This chain uses TRBV9 with TRBJ2-5; 7 nucleotides line up with TRBD1. CDR1 and CDR2 (germline): SGDLS, YYNGEE. The CDR3 sequence is 15 residues long. The V gene end was trimmed by 0 bases and the J gene end by 5 bases; junction bases not matched to a gene: 7. This CDR3 is CASSVGQGRWETQYF. The CDR3 nucleotides are TGTGCCAGCAGCGTAGGACAGGGTCGGTGGGAGACCCAGTACTTC.

This chain connects TRBV19 to TRBJ1-5; tentative D call: TRBD1 (5 bases). Germline V gene lookup returns CDR1 LNHDA and CDR2 SQIVND (reference sequence). The V and J ends lost 9 bases and 0 bases respectively, with 12 bases between them. CDR3 length: 14 residues. The CDR3 DNA reads as TGTGCCAGCAATTGGGGCTATAGCAATCAGCCCCAGCATTTT. This gives the protein CASNWGYSNQPQHF.

The chain recombines TRBV6-6 with TRBJ1-5, with D unclear. Deletions cut 10 bases from V and 4 bases from J, with 14 bases between. Germline V CDR1 and CDR2: MNHNY, SVGAGI (reference sequence). The CDR3 totals 13 residues. As DNA, the CDR3 is TGTGCCACCACGGACGGATTTAATCAGCCCCAGCATTTT. Protein sequence: CATTDGFNQPQHF.

The chain combines TRBV5-4 with TRBJ2-3; D not certain. The germline gives CDR1 SGHNT, CDR2 YYREEE (reference sequence). The CDR3 is 14 residues long. V lost 1 base to trimming and J lost 4 bases, with 10 bases between them. CDR3 sequence reads: CASSLTTSPDTQYF. The CDR3 bases are TGTGCCAGCAGCTTGACGACTTCCCCAGATACGCAGTATTTT.

On this clone: This sample also contains other DNA sequences that code for the same CDR3. The chain employs TRBV9 and TRBJ2-5; no definite D call. The CDR3 length is 14 residues. Germline V gene sequence: CDR1 SGDLS, CDR2 YYNGEE. The V end was cut by 0 bases, the J end by 2 bases, with 8 bases between. CDR3 in DNA: TGTGCCAGCAGCGTAGGTAAAGGTCAAGAGACCCAGTACTTC. Translated: CASSVGKGQETQYF.

This rearrangement joins TRBV21-1 to TRBJ1-2; TRBD1, the D gene given by the table, was not confirmed from the DNA. TRBV21-1 counts as a pseudogene. The CDR3 has 15 residues. The CDR3 loop is CASSKKWDRVYGYTF. Written as DNA, the CDR3 is TGTGCCAGCAGCAAAAAATGGGACAGGGTCTATGGCTACACCTTC.

The J gene is TRBJ2-5, the V gene TRBV19; a weak D match, TRBD2 (7 bases). Per the germline V gene, CDR1 is LNHDA and CDR2 is SQIVND (reference sequence). This CDR3 is built from 13 residues. V lost 9 bases, J lost 5 bases, and 16 bases lay in between. The CDR3 region is CASSQRGGETQYF. The CDR3, as DNA: TGTGCCAGCAGTCAGAGGGGGGGGGAGACCCAGTACTTC. The whole variable domain, filled in from reference TRBV19 and TRBJ2-5, reads DGGITQSPKYLFRKEGQNVTLSCEQNLNHDAMYWYRQDPGQGLRLIYYSQIVNDFQKGDIAEGYSVSREKKESFPLTVTSAQKNPTAFYLCASSQRGGETQYFGPGTRLLVL.

The chain has TRBV7-3 and TRBJ1-2; D possibly corresponds to TRBD1 (6 bases). The V end was cut by 2 bases, the J end by 7 bases, with 14 bases between. The CDR3 is 14 residues long. Per germline, CDR1 SGHTA and CDR2 FQGTGA. CDR3 loop: CASSLLGGYGGYTF. The CDR3 DNA sequence: TGTGCCAGCAGCTTACTCGGGGGCTACGGTGGCTACACCTTC.

The rearrangement links TRBV11-3 to TRBJ2-5; 9 bases match TRBD1. The CDR3 runs 16 residues. With 5 bases clipped from V and 4 bases from J, the junction kept 11 bases outside the gene matches. CDR1 is SGHNT and CDR2 is YENEEA in the germline V gene. The CDR3, as DNA: TGTGCCAGCAGCATTTCCCGACAGGGGGGAAGAGAGACCCAGTACTTC. Amino acids: CASSISRQGGRETQYF. Together with reference TRBV11-3 and TRBJ2-5, the CDR3 gives the full variable domain: EAGVVQSPRYKIIEKKQPVAFWCNPISGHNTLYWYLQNLGQGPELLIRYENEEAVDDSQLPKDRFSAERLKGVDSTLKIQPAELGDSAVYLCASSISRQGGRETQYFGPGTRLLVL.

The rearrangement joins TRBV4-2 to TRBJ2-5; D perhaps matches TRBD2 (6 bases). Germline V gene data show CDR1 as LGHNA and CDR2 as YNFKEQ. CDR3 length: 17 residues. V lost 0 bases, J lost 2 bases, and 16 bases lay in between. CDR3: CASSQDSWGVTQETQYF. Here the CDR3 DNA reads TGTGCCAGCAGCCAAGATTCCTGGGGGGTCACGCAAGAGACCCAGTACTTC.

This clone was detected only once. This chain links TRBV5-1 with TRBJ2-4; TRBD1 matches at 7 bases. The germline V gene encodes CDR1 SGHRS and CDR2 YFSETQ. J lost 0 bases, V lost 0 bases, and 9 bases had no gene match. The CDR3 has 18 amino acids. CDR3 DNA: TGCGCCAGCAGCTTGGAGGGGGACAGCAGGCTAGCCAAAAACATTCAGTACTTC. Its translation: CASSLEGDSRLAKNIQYF. Complete variable domain (other parts from reference TRBV5-1 and TRBJ2-4): KAGVTQTPRYLIKTRGQQVTLSCSPISGHRSVSWYQQTPGQGLQFLFEYFSETQRNKGNFPGRFSGRQFSNSRSEMNVSTLELGDSALYLCASSLEGDSRLAKNIQYFGAGTRLSVL.

The chain combines TRBV5-1 with TRBJ2-7; tentatively, D is TRBD2 (5 bases). The germline gives CDR1 SGHRS, CDR2 YFSETQ. V dropped 0 bases and J dropped 6 bases, with 7 bases sitting between them. The CDR3 runs 12 residues. The CDR3 protein is CASSLAGSEQYF. The CDR3 DNA sequence: TGCGCCAGCAGCTTGGCGGGGTCCGAGCAGTACTTC.

The chain couples TRBV14 to TRBJ1-2; unclear D gene. The CDR3 spans 13 residues. The V gene lost 0 bases and the J gene lost 4 bases, with 6 bases spanning the gap. Germline V CDR1 and CDR2: SGHDN, FVKESK. Written as DNA, the CDR3 is TGTGCCAGCAGCCAAGATGGACTCTATGGCTACACCTTC. Its translation: CASSQDGLYGYTF.

The J gene is TRBJ1-4, the V gene TRBV10-3; TRBD1 agrees at 9 bases. Germline V lookup: CDR1 ENHRY, CDR2 SYGVKD. After removal of 5 bases from V and 5 bases from J, the junction contained 3 bases not matched to a gene. This CDR3 region has 14 residues. The CDR3 sequence: CAISSGTGNEKLFF. The CDR3 nucleotides are TGTGCCATCAGTTCCGGGACAGGGAATGAAAAACTGTTTTTT.

This chain links TRBV30 with TRBJ2-5; possibly TRBD1 or TRBD2 for D (6 bases each). The CDR3 contains 14 residues. Germline assignment: CDR1 GTSNPN and CDR2 SVGIG (reference sequence). Deletions cut 0 bases from V and 5 bases from J, with 13 bases between. The DNA for the CDR3 is TGTGCCTGGAGTGTTACGGGGGCCGGGGAGACCCAGTACTTC. The encoded protein is CAWSVTGAGETQYF.

This chain joins TRBV19 and TRBJ1-1; TRBD1 aligns across 7 bases. Germline CDR1 reads LNHDA; CDR2 reads SQIVND (reference sequence). V gave up 6 bases and J gave up 10 bases; unmatched junction bases: 11. The CDR3 contains 13 residues. CDR3 coding DNA: TGTGCCAGTAGCCCATACAGGGGTCGAATAGCTTTCTTT. Translated: CASSPYRGRIAFF.

This chain joins TRBV9 and TRBJ1-3, with unresolved D. Germline CDR1 is SGDLS and CDR2 is YYNGEE. The CDR3 loop spans 15 amino acids. Trimming took 1 base from V and 0 from J, leaving 8 bases between them. For the CDR3, the DNA is TGTGCCAGCAGCGTAATCCCGAGCTCTGGAAACACCATATATTTT. Its translation is CASSVIPSSGNTIYF.

The V call is TRBV5-1, the J call TRBJ1-1, with D maybe TRBD1 (5 bases). Trimming removed 5 bases from V and 5 bases from J, with 19 bases in between. Germline values: CDR1 SGHRS, CDR2 YFSETQ. The CDR3 runs to 15 residues. CDR3 amino acids: CASSFGAGGRTEAFF. CDR3 in DNA: TGCGCCAGCAGTTTTGGGGCCGGGGGTCGGACTGAAGCTTTCTTT.

The rearrangement uses TRBV5-1 and TRBJ2-5; D gene ambiguous. Germline CDR1 is SGHRS and CDR2 is YFSETQ. CDR3 size: 15 residues. V lost 0 bases, J lost 0 bases, and 9 bases lay in between. CDR3 protein: CASSLGGSYQETQYF. DNA of the CDR3: TGCGCCAGCAGCTTGGGTGGCTCGTACCAAGAGACCCAGTACTTC.

This clone occurred a few times. The chain combines TRBV9 with TRBJ1-2; D may be TRBD1 (5 bases). Looked up from germline, CDR1 is SGDLS and CDR2 is YYNGEE. The CDR3 is made up of 13 amino acids. V lost 2 bases, J lost 3 bases, and 8 bases lay in between. The CDR3 spells CASSVGDHYGYTF. The CDR3 nucleotides are TGTGCCAGCAGCGTGGGGGACCACTATGGCTACACCTTC.

The chain recombines TRBV7-6 with TRBJ2-3; 13 bases fit TRBD2. V trimming: 2 bases; J trimming: 2 bases; junction bases outside the gene matches: 10. CDR3 length equals 19 residues. Germline loops: CDR1 SGHVS, CDR2 FNYEAQ. CDR3 region: CASSLFGTSGEWATDTQYF. CDR3 sequence (DNA): TGTGCCAGCAGCTTATTCGGGACTAGCGGGGAGTGGGCCACAGATACGCAGTATTTT.

This chain connects TRBV7-9 to TRBJ2-7; D assignment may be TRBD1 or TRBD2 (5 bases each). V was cut by 0 bases and J by 0 bases, with 12 bases left in between. Germline assignment: CDR1 SEHNR and CDR2 FQNEAQ (reference sequence). There are 16 residues in the CDR3. The DNA for the CDR3 is TGTGCCAGCAGCTTAGCACTGGGACCTTACTCCTACGAGCAGTACTTC. Translating gives CASSLALGPYSYEQYF. Full variable domain (outside the CDR3, taken from reference TRBV7-9 and TRBJ2-7): DTGVSQNPRHKITKRGQNVTFRCDPISEHNRLYWYRQTLGQGPEFLTYFQNEAQLEKSRLLSDRFSAERPKGSFSTLEIQRTEQGDSAMYLCASSLALGPYSYEQYFGPGTRLTVT.

The chain carries TRBV4-1 and TRBJ1-6, with a weak D call TRBD1 (5 bases). CDR3 size: 16 residues. V was trimmed by 4 bases and J by 4 bases, leaving 14 bases between them. Germline-derived CDR1 and CDR2 are MGHRA and YSYEKL. The CDR3 sequence: CASSPGGKGYNSPLHF. CDR3 coding DNA: TGCGCCAGCAGCCCGGGGGGGAAGGGGTATAATTCACCCCTCCACTTT.

This clone occurred once. The chain combines TRBV5-4 with TRBJ1-2; 8 nucleotides match TRBD1. The trim removed 0 bases at V and 4 bases at J, leaving 8 bases unmatched. The CDR3 consists of 16 residues. Germline values: CDR1 SGHNT, CDR2 YYREEE (reference sequence). The CDR3 region has the DNA TGTGCCAGCAGCTTGGACATGGACAGGGCAGTCTATGGCTACACCTTC. The encoded protein is CASSLDMDRAVYGYTF.

The chain uses TRBV5-8 and TRBJ1-3; D remains unclear. Germline-derived CDR1 and CDR2 are SGHTS and YDEGEE. V was clipped by 2 bases and J by 2 bases, with 8 bases between them. This CDR3 has 14 residues. The CDR3 reads CASSLSIPGNTIYF. The DNA for the CDR3 is TGTGCCAGCAGCTTAAGCATTCCTGGAAACACCATATATTTT.

The chain links TRBV4-1 to TRBJ1-5; perhaps TRBD1 as D (6 bases). The germline gives CDR1 MGHRA, CDR2 YSYEKL. Trimming removed 1 base from V and 3 bases from J, with 16 bases in between. The CDR3 is made up of 17 amino acids. CDR3 DNA: TGCGCCAGCAGCCAAGCTCGGGGGCGGGGGCTCAATCAGCCCCAGCATTTT. Its translation: CASSQARGRGLNQPQHF.